These T cell receptor beta chains were read from a single sample in a study of blood T cell repertoires in COVID-19. Using immunoSEQ multiplex PCR, the repertoire was profiled, and TCRdb retains in-frame clones only, with some absent. The sample yields 45,000 to 70,000 clones, around 70% seen once. The sequenced material came from peripheral blood. The receptor set was obtained from a woman aged 45 to 65 with active or convalescent COVID-19. CDR3s include the opening cysteine and the closing phenylalanine or tryptophan. D genes are given only for firm matches. Rows give clone size only sometimes, using once, few, many, or a class for an expanded clone.

CDR3 protein: CAISPGQGKEPYGYTF
CDR3 DNA: TGTGCCATCAGTCCGGGACAGGGGAAAGAGCCCTATGGCTACACCTTC
clone size: NA
J gene: TRBJ1-2
V gene: TRBV10-3
D gene: TRBD1

CDR3 protein: CASSALGPSSPLHF
CDR3 DNA: TGTGCCAGCAGCGCACTGGGGCCGAGCTCACCCCTCCACTTT
clone size: many
J gene: TRBJ1-6
V gene: TRBV9
D gene: NA

CDR3 protein: CASNKAGSYTF
CDR3 DNA: TGTGCCAGCAACAAAGCGGGGAGCTACACCTTC
clone size: NA
J gene: TRBJ1-2
V gene: TRBV12-3/TRBV12-4
D gene: NA

CDR3 protein: CAWSVGGGGLRGAFF
CDR3 DNA: TGTGCCTGGAGTGTAGGCGGAGGGGGCTTGAGGGGAGCTTTCTTT
clone size: NA
J gene: TRBJ1-1
V gene: TRBV30
D gene: TRBD1

CDR3 protein: CASRKDRGNTEAFF
CDR3 DNA: TGTGCCAGCAGGAAAGACAGGGGGAACACTGAAGCTTTCTTT
clone size: few
J gene: TRBJ1-1
V gene: TRBV6-6
D gene: TRBD1

CDR3 protein: CASSEGQGLYEQYF
CDR3 DNA: TGTGCCAGCAGTGAAGGCCAGGGGTTATACGAGCAGTACTTC
clone size: medium-sized
J gene: TRBJ2-7
V gene: TRBV6-1
D gene: NA

CDR3 protein: CASSQDEGVYGNQPQHF
CDR3 DNA: TGTGCCAGCAGCCAAGATGAGGGCGTGTATGGGAATCAGCCCCAGCATTTT
clone size: once
J gene: TRBJ1-5
V gene: TRBV3-1/TRBV3-2
D gene: NA

CDR3 protein: CASSVGDSGANYGYTF
CDR3 DNA: TGTGCCAGCAGCGTCGGGGACAGCGGAGCTAACTATGGCTACACCTTC
clone size: NA
J gene: TRBJ1-2
V gene: TRBV9
D gene: TRBD1

CDR3 protein: CASSPDRDGNTIYF
CDR3 DNA: TGTGCCAGCTCACCCGACAGGGATGGAAACACCATATATTTT
clone size: NA
J gene: TRBJ1-3
V gene: TRBV18
D gene: TRBD1

CDR3 protein: CSVDQAYNEQFF
CDR3 DNA: TGCAGCGTTGACCAGGCGTACAATGAGCAGTTCTTC
clone size: NA
J gene: TRBJ2-1
V gene: TRBV29-1
D gene: NA

CDR3 protein: CASSLSSQASTF
CDR3 DNA: TGTGCCAGCAGCTTAAGTTCACAGGCGTCCACCTTC
clone size: NA
J gene: TRBJ1-2
V gene: TRBV5-5
D gene: NA

CDR3 protein: CASSLLGTGATYEQYF
CDR3 DNA: TGTGCCAGCAGTTTGCTCGGGACAGGAGCCACCTACGAGCAGTACTTC
clone size: once
J gene: TRBJ2-7
V gene: TRBV28
D gene: TRBD1

CDR3 protein: CASSLGLAGAYEQYF
CDR3 DNA: TGTGCCAGCAGCTTAGGACTAGCGGGAGCCTACGAGCAGTACTTC
clone size: NA
J gene: TRBJ2-7
V gene: TRBV7-4
D gene: TRBD2

CDR3 protein: CASSARQGDTQYF
CDR3 DNA: TGTGCCAGCAGCGCCAGACAGGGTGATACGCAGTATTTT
clone size: NA
J gene: TRBJ2-3
V gene: TRBV9
D gene: TRBD1

CDR3 protein: CASSGTSKGTQYF
CDR3 DNA: TGCGCCAGCAGCGGGACTAGCAAAGGTACGCAGTATTTT
clone size: few
J gene: TRBJ2-3
V gene: TRBV5-1
D gene: TRBD2

CDR3 protein: CASSRTTGSSINGYTF
CDR3 DNA: TGTGCCAGCAGCCGAACCACAGGGAGTAGCATTAATGGCTACACCTTC
clone size: NA
J gene: TRBJ1-2
V gene: TRBV4-2
D gene: NA

CDR3 protein: CSASRQLGNQPQHF
CDR3 DNA: TGCAGTGCTAGTAGACAACTAGGCAATCAGCCCCAGCATTTT
clone size: NA
J gene: TRBJ1-5
V gene: TRBV20-1
D gene: NA

CDR3 protein: CASNWDSLNYGYTF
CDR3 DNA: TGTGCCAGCAACTGGGACAGCCTTAACTATGGCTACACCTTC
clone size: few
J gene: TRBJ1-2
V gene: TRBV2
D gene: TRBD1

CDR3 protein: CASSQPRTSGRTRQYF
CDR3 DNA: TGTGCCAGCAGCCAACCTCGGACTAGCGGGAGAACCCGACAGTACTTC
clone size: NA
J gene: TRBJ2-7
V gene: TRBV3-1/TRBV3-2
D gene: TRBD2

CDR3 protein: CASSLGSGRGTDTQYF
CDR3 DNA: TGTGCCAGCAGCTTGGGTAGCGGGAGAGGCACAGATACGCAGTATTTT
clone size: few
J gene: TRBJ2-3
V gene: TRBV5-4
D gene: TRBD2

CDR3 protein: CASSVLRGDGRYEQYF
CDR3 DNA: TGTGCCAGCAGCGTCCTACGGGGAGATGGGCGGTACGAGCAGTACTTC
clone size: NA
J gene: TRBJ2-7
V gene: TRBV9
D gene: NA

CDR3 protein: CATSDPGQEIYEQYF
CDR3 DNA: TGTGCCACCAGTGACCCGGGACAGGAGATCTACGAGCAGTACTTC
clone size: few
J gene: TRBJ2-7
V gene: TRBV24-1
D gene: TRBD1

CDR3 protein: CASSFGRATNTGELFF
CDR3 DNA: TGTGCCAGCAGCTTCGGGCGGGCGACGAACACCGGGGAGCTGTTTTTT
clone size: NA
J gene: TRBJ2-2
V gene: TRBV11-2
D gene: NA

CDR3 protein: CAWQPGRTAGNTIYF
CDR3 DNA: TGTGCCTGGCAACCAGGCCGCACGGCAGGAAACACCATATATTTT
clone size: NA
J gene: TRBJ1-3
V gene: TRBV30
D gene: NA

CDR3 protein: CASSEGTVYEQYF
CDR3 DNA: TGTGCCAGCAGTGAGGGGACAGTCTACGAGCAGTACTTC
clone size: NA
J gene: TRBJ2-7
V gene: TRBV25-1
D gene: TRBD1

CDR3 protein: CASSHGEIRSYNEQFF
CDR3 DNA: TGCGCCAGCAGCCACGGGGAAATTCGGTCCTACAATGAGCAGTTCTTC
clone size: NA
J gene: TRBJ2-1
V gene: TRBV4-1
D gene: NA

CDR3 protein: CASRTLGLLSGANVLTF
CDR3 DNA: TGTGCCAGCAGAACTCTGGGGCTTCTCTCTGGGGCCAACGTCCTGACTTTC
clone size: NA
J gene: TRBJ2-6
V gene: TRBV27
D gene: NA

CDR3 protein: CASGRGGNEQFF
CDR3 DNA: TGTGCCAGCGGGAGGGGGGGCAATGAGCAGTTCTTC
clone size: NA
J gene: TRBJ2-1
V gene: TRBV6-5
D gene: NA

CDR3 protein: CASSLRGNSGANVLTF
CDR3 DNA: TGTGCCAGCAGCCTCAGGGGAAATTCGGGGGCCAACGTCCTGACTTTC
clone size: NA
J gene: TRBJ2-6
V gene: TRBV3-1/TRBV3-2
D gene: NA

CDR3 protein: CASRTGRDGYTF
CDR3 DNA: TGTGCCAGTCGGACAGGGAGGGATGGCTACACCTTC
clone size: NA
J gene: TRBJ1-2
V gene: TRBV27
D gene: TRBD1

CDR3 protein: CASSRGNTEAFF
CDR3 DNA: TGTGCCAGCAGCAGGGGTAACACTGAAGCTTTCTTT
clone size: NA
J gene: TRBJ1-1
V gene: TRBV9
D gene: NA

CDR3 protein: CASSVVPGVTGELFF
CDR3 DNA: TGTGCCAGCAGCGTAGTCCCGGGGGTCACCGGGGAGCTGTTTTTT
clone size: NA
J gene: TRBJ2-2
V gene: TRBV9
D gene: NA

CDR3 protein: CASSILPFTTGRGSNQPQHF
CDR3 DNA: TGTGCCAGTAGTATCCTTCCTTTCACGACGGGGCGGGGTAGCAATCAGCCCCAGCATTTT
clone size: NA
J gene: TRBJ1-5
V gene: TRBV19
D gene: NA

CDR3 protein: CASSAKGDTEAFF
CDR3 DNA: TGTGCCAGTAGTGCCAAGGGGGACACTGAAGCTTTCTTT
clone size: few
J gene: TRBJ1-1
V gene: TRBV19
D gene: NA

CDR3 protein: CASSEGDRVPGELFF
CDR3 DNA: TGTGCCAGCAGTGAGGGGGACAGGGTCCCGGGGGAGCTGTTTTTT
clone size: NA
J gene: TRBJ2-2
V gene: TRBV25-1
D gene: TRBD1